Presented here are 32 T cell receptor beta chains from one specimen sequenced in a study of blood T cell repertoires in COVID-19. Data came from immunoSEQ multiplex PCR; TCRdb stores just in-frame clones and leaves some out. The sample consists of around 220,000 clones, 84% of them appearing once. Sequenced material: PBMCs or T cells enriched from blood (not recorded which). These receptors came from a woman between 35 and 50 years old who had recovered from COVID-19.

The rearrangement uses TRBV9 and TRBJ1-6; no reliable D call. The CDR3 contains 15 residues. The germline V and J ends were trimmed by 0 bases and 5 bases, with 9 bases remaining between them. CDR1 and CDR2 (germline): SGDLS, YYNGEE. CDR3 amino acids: CASSVDPVNNSPLHF. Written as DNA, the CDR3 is TGTGCCAGCAGCGTAGATCCGGTTAATAATTCACCCCTCCACTTT.

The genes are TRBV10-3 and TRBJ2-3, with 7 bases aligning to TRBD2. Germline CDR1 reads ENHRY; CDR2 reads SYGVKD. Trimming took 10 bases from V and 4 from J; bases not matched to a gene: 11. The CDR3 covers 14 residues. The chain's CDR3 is CATRSGEVADTQYF. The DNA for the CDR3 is TGTGCCACCAGGAGCGGGGAAGTCGCAGATACGCAGTATTTT.

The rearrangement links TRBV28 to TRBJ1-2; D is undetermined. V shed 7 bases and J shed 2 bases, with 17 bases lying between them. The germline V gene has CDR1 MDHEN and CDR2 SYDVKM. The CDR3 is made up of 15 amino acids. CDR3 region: CASNGRPGENYGYTF. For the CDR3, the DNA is TGTGCCAGCAACGGACGGCCGGGAGAGAACTATGGCTACACCTTC.

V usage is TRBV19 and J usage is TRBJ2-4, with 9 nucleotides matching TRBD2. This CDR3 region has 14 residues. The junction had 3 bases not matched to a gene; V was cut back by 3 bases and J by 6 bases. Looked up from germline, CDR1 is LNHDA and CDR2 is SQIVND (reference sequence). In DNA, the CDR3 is TGTGCCAGTAGTATGACTAGCGGAAGAAACATTCAGTACTTC. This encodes CASSMTSGRNIQYF.

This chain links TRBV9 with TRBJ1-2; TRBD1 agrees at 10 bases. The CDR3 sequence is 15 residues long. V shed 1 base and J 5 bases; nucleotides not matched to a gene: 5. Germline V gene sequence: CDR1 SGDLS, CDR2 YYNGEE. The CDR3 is CASSVNRDRGYGYTF. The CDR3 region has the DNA TGTGCCAGCAGCGTAAACCGGGACAGGGGATATGGCTACACCTTC.

In DNA, the CDR3 is TGTGCCAGCAGCCACCCGGGGAATCAGCCCCAGCATTTT. It specifies CASSHPGNQPQHF. The rearrangement links TRBV11-2 to TRBJ1-5, with D unresolved. In germline, CDR1 is SGHAT, CDR2 FQNNGV. This CDR3 spans 13 amino acids. Trimming stripped 5 bases from V and 4 bases from J, with 9 bases between.

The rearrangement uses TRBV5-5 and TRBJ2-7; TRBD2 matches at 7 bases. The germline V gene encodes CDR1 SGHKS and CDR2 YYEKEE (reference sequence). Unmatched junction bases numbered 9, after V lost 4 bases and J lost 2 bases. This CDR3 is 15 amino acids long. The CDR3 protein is CASSRLSGKAYEQYF. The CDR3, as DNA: TGTGCCAGCAGCCGTCTCAGCGGGAAGGCCTACGAGCAGTACTTC.

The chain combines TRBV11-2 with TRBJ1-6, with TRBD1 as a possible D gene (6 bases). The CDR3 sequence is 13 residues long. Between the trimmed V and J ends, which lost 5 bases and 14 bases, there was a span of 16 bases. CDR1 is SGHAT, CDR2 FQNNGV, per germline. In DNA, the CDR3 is TGTGCCAGCAGCGGAGGGGGGGGAAGGACCCTCCACTTT. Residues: CASSGGGGRTLHF.

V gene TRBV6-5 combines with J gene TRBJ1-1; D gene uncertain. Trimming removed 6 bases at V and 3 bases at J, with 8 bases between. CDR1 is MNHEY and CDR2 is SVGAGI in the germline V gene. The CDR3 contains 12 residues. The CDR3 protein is CASSSFDTEAFF. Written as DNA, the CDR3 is TGTGCCAGCAGCTCCTTTGACACTGAAGCTTTCTTT.

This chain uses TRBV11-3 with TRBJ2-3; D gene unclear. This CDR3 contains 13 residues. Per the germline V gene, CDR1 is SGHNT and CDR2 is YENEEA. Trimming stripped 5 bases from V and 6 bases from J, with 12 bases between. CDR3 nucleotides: TGTGCCAGCAGCGTTGGTCCTCGGGATACGCAGTATTTT. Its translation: CASSVGPRDTQYF.

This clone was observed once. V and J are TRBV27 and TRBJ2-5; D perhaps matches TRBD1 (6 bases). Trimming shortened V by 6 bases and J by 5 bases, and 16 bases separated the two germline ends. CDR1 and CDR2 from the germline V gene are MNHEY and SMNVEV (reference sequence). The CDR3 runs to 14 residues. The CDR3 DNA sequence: TGTGCCAGCAGCCGGACAGTAGGTGGGGAGACCCAGTACTTC. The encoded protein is CASSRTVGGETQYF.

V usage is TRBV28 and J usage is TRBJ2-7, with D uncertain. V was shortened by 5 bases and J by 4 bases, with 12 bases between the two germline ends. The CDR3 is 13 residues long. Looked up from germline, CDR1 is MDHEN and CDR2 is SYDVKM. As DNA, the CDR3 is TGTGCCAGCAGTCCCCGAGGATCATACGAGCAGTACGTC. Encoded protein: CASSPRGSYEQYV.

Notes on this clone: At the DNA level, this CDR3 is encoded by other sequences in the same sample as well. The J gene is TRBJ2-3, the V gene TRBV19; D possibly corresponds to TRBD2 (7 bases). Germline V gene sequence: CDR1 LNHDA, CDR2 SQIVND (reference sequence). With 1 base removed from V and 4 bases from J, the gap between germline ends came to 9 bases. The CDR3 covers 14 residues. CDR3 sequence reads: CASSIAGGPDTQYF. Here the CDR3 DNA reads TGTGCCAGTAGTATAGCGGGGGGCCCAGATACGCAGTATTTT.

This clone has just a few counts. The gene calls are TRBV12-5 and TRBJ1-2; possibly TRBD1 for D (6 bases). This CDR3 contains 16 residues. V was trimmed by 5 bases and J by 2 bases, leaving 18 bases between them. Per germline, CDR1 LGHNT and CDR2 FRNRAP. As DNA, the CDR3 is TGTGCTAGTGGTATCTCCCCGGGTGGACAGAACTATGGCTACACCTTC. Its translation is CASGISPGGQNYGYTF.

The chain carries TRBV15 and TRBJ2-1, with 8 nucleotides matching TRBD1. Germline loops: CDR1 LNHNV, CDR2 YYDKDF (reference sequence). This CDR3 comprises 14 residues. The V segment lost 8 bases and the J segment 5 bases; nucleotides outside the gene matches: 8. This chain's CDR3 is CATPDRGGHNEQFF. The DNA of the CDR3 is TGTGCCACCCCCGACAGGGGAGGTCACAATGAGCAGTTCTTC.

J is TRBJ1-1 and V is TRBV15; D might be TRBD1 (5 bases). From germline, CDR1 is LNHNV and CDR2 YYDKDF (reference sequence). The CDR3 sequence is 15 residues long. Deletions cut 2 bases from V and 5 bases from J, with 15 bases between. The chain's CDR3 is CATSRSGGVRTEAFF. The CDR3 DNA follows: TGTGCCACCAGCAGATCTGGGGGGGTCCGGACTGAAGCTTTCTTT.

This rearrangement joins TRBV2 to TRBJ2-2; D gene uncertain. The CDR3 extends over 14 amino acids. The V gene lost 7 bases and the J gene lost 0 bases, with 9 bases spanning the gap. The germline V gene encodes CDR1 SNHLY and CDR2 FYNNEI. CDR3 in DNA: TGTGCCAGCAAGCCTCTCGCGAACACCGGGGAGCTGTTTTTT. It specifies CASKPLANTGELFF.

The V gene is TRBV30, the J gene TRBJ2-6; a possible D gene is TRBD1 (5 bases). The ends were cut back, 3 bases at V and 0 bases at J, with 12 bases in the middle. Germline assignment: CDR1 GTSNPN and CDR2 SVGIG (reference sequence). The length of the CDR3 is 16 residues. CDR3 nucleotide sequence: TGTGCCTGGAGCCCAGGGTTGGGCTCTGGGGCCAACGTCCTGACTTTC. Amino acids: CAWSPGLGSGANVLTF.

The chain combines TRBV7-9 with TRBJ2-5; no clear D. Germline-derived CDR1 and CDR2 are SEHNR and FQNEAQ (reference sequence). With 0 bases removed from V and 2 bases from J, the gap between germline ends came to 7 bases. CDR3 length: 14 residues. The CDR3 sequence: CASSLASWQETQYF. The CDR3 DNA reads TGTGCCAGCAGCTTAGCTAGCTGGCAAGAGACCCAGTACTTC. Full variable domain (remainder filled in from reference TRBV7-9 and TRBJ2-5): DTGVSQNPRHKITKRGQNVTFRCDPISEHNRLYWYRQTLGQGPEFLTYFQNEAQLEKSRLLSDRFSAERPKGSFSTLEIQRTEQGDSAMYLCASSLASWQETQYFGPGTRLLVL.

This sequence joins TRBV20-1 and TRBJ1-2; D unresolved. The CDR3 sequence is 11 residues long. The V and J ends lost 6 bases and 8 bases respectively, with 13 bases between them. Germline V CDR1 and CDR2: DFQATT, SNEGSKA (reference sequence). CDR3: CSADYLKGYTF. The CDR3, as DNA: TGCAGTGCCGATTACTTGAAGGGCTACACCTTC.

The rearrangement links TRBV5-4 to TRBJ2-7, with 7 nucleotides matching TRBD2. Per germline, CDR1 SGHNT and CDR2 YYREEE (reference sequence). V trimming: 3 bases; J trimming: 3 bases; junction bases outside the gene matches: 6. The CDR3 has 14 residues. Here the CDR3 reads CASSSGGRIYEQYF. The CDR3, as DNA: TGTGCCAGCAGCTCGGGAGGCAGGATCTACGAGCAGTACTTC.

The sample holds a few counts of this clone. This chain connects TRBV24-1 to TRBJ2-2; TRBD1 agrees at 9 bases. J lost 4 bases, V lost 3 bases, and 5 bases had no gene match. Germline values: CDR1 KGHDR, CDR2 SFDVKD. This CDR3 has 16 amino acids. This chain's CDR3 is CATSDTGGRSTGELFF. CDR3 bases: TGTGCCACCAGTGATACAGGGGGCAGGTCCACCGGGGAGCTGTTTTTT.

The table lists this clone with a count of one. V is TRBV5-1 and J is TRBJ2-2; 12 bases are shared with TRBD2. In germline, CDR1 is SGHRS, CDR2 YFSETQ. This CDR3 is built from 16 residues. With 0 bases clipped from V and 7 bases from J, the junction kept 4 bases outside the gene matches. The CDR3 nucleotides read TGCGCCAGCAGCTTGGTACTAGCGGGAGGTATCGGGGAGCTGTTTTTT. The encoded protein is CASSLVLAGGIGELFF.

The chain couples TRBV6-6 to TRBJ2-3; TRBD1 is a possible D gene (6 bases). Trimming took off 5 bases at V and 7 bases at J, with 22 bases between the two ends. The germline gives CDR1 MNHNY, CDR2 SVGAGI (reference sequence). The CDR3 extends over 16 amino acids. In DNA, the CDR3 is TGTGCCAGCAGTCGAAAGAGACAGGCGACGTCTCATACGCAGTATTTT. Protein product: CASSRKRQATSHTQYF.

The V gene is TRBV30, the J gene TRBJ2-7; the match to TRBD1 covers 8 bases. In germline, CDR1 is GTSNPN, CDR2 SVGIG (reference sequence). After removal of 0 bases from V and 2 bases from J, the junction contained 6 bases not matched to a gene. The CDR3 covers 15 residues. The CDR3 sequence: CAWSVTGQVAYEQYF. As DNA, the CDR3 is TGTGCCTGGAGTGTAACGGGACAGGTTGCCTACGAGCAGTACTTC.

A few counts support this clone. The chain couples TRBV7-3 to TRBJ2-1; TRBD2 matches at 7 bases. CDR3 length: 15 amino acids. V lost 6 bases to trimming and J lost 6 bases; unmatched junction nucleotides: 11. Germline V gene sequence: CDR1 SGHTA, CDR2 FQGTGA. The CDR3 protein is CASSSGAGLGNEQFF. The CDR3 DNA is TGTGCCAGCAGTTCGGGAGCGGGATTGGGCAATGAGCAGTTCTTC.

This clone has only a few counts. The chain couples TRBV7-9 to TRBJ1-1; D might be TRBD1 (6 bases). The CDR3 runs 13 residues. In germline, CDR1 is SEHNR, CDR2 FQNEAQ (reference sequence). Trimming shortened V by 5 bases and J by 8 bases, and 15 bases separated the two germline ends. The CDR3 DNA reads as TGTGCCAGCAGCGGGATACAGGGACCCGAAGCTTTCTTT. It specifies CASSGIQGPEAFF.

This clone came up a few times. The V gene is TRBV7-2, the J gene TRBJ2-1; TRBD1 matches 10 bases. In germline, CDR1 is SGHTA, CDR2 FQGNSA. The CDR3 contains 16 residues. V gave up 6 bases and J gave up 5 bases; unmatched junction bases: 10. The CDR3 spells CASRRPGQGGDNEQFF. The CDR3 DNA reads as TGTGCCAGCAGACGACCCGGACAGGGGGGGGACAATGAGCAGTTCTTC.

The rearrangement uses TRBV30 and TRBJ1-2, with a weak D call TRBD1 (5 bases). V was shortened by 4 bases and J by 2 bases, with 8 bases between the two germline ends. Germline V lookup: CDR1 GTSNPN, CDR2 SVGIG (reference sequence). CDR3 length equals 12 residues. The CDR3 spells CAWIDRNYGYTF. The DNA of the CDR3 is TGTGCCTGGATAGACAGAAACTATGGCTACACCTTC.

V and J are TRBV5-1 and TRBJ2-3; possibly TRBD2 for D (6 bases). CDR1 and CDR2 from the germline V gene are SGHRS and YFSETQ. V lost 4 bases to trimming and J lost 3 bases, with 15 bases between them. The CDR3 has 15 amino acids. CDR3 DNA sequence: TGCGCCAGCAGCATTGGGGGGTTAGGGACAGATACGCAGTATTTT. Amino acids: CASSIGGLGTDTQYF. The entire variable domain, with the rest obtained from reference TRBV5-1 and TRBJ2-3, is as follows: KAGVTQTPRYLIKTRGQQVTLSCSPISGHRSVSWYQQTPGQGLQFLFEYFSETQRNKGNFPGRFSGRQFSNSRSEMNVSTLELGDSALYLCASSIGGLGTDTQYFGPGTRLTVL.

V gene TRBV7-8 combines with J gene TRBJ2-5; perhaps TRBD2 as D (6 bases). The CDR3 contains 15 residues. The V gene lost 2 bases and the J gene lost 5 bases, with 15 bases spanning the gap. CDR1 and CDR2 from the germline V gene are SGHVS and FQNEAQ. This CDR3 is CASSLTAGMWETQYF. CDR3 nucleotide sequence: TGTGCCAGCAGCTTAACTGCGGGGATGTGGGAGACCCAGTACTTC.

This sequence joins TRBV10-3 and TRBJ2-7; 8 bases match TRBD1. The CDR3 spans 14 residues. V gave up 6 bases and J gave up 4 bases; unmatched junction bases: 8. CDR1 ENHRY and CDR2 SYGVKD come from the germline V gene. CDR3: CAIREGRGPYEQYF. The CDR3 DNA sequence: TGTGCCATCAGGGAGGGCAGGGGGCCTTACGAGCAGTACTTC.